Included here is one T cell receptor (beta chain) sequence, with context. This entry is derived from a study of blood T cell repertoires in COVID-19. Study background: PBMCs, B-cell-depleted T cells, or T cells provided the cDNA or gDNA that made up the material.

Original handling: Reference gene primer amplification gave estimated nucleated cell counts. Generated by immunoSEQ multiplex PCR, the TCRdb table keeps only in-frame clones and is missing some. Clone size and V and J calls were adopted from that table, with D and trimming inferred from the DNA. The sample yields approximately 100,000 clones, roughly two thirds seen once. This TCR derives from a man at least 80 years old with acute or convalescent COVID-19. Sequenced: peripheral blood.

The CDR3 loop reads CASSPNPVRGTEAFF. The CDR3 region has the DNA TGTGCCAGCTCACCAAACCCGGTAAGGGGCACTGAAGCTTTCTTT. The chain couples TRBV18 to TRBJ1-1; possibly TRBD1 for D (5 bases). The CDR3 totals 15 residues. Trimming stripped 2 bases from V and 4 bases from J, with 14 bases between. Germline CDR1 is KGHSH and CDR2 is LQKENI.